Presented here are 30 T cell receptor beta chains from one specimen sequenced in a study of cytomegalovirus exposure and HLA in healthy donors. 13 Jbeta primers and 60 Vbeta primers were used for the PCR. Using immunoSEQ multiplex PCR, the repertoire was profiled, and TCRdb retains in-frame clones only, with some absent. The repertoire includes roughly 98,000 clones, about 81% of them detected once, and around 1.5% sits in the top ten. The sample taken for sequencing was PBMCs. Source of these receptors: a man aged 40-50 years in good health and CMV-seronegative.

The V gene is TRBV5-6, the J gene TRBJ1-4, with unresolved D. The CDR3 contains 14 residues. In germline, CDR1 is SGHDT, CDR2 YYEEEE. Trimming took 3 bases from V and 5 from J, leaving 11 bases between them. The CDR3 bases are TGTGCCAGCAGCTCAACAGTAAAGAATGAAAAACTGTTTTTT. It specifies CASSSTVKNEKLFF.

This clone was detected only once. V gene TRBV4-1 combines with J gene TRBJ2-7, with unresolved D. The CDR3 has 21 amino acids. The V and J ends lost 0 bases and 2 bases respectively, with 29 bases between them. The germline V gene has CDR1 MGHRA and CDR2 YSYEKL. The CDR3 protein is CASSQDGPPHSMKLTPYEQYF. CDR3 DNA: TGCGCCAGCAGCCAAGATGGTCCTCCACATTCCATGAAATTGACACCCTACGAGCAGTACTTC.

V usage is TRBV29-1 and J usage is TRBJ2-1, with TRBD2 identical over 14 bases. The CDR3 runs 12 residues. J lost 12 bases, V lost 8 bases, and 6 bases had no gene match. Germline values: CDR1 SQVTM, CDR2 ANQGSEA. CDR3 DNA sequence: TGCAGCCTTGGGACTAGCGGGGGTGGGCAGTTCTTC. Its translation is CSLGTSGGGQFF.

This clone occurred once. The chain recombines TRBV2 with TRBJ2-3, with TRBD2 matching 9 bases. J was trimmed by 9 bases and V by 7 bases; bases with no gene match: 5. The germline CDR1 and CDR2 sequences are SNHLY and FYNNEI. This CDR3 comprises 12 residues. The CDR3 DNA reads TGTGCCAGCACAGGGACTAGCCTAACGCAGTATTTT. Protein sequence: CASTGTSLTQYF.

The chain carries TRBV29-1 and TRBJ2-1, with D maybe TRBD1 (5 bases). V lost 7 bases and J lost 6, with 13 bases in between. The CDR3 length is 12 residues. Germline-derived CDR1 and CDR2 are SQVTM and ANQGSEA. The CDR3 bases are TGCAGCGGGGTACAGGACCGCAATGAGCAGTTCTTC. This translates into CSGVQDRNEQFF.

The genes are TRBV5-6 and TRBJ2-1; possible D gene TRBD2, 6 bases. Germline values: CDR1 SGHDT, CDR2 YYEEEE. The CDR3 is 12 residues long. V lost 1 base, J lost 9 bases, and 8 bases lay in between. CDR3 in DNA: TGTGCCAGCAGCTTGTCGGGGGTTGAGCAGTTCTTC. The encoded protein is CASSLSGVEQFF.

This clone was detected once. The rearrangement joins TRBV18 to TRBJ2-7, with 13 bases lining up with TRBD2. CDR1 and CDR2 (germline): KGHSH, LQKENI. This CDR3 comprises 15 residues. The junction had 0 bases not matched to a gene; V was cut back by 2 bases and J by 2 bases. In nucleotides, the CDR3 is TGTGCCAGCTCACCAGGGACTAGCGGGGCCTACGAGCAGTACTTC. It specifies CASSPGTSGAYEQYF. The whole variable domain, filled in from reference TRBV18 and TRBJ2-7, reads NAGVMQNPRHLVRRRGQEARLRCSPMKGHSHVYWYRQLPEEGLKFMVYLQKENIIDESGMPKERFSAEFPKEGPSILRIQQVVRGDSAAYFCASSPGTSGAYEQYFGPGTRLTVT.

V usage is TRBV5-3 and J usage is TRBJ2-1; D may be TRBD1 (5 bases). TRBV5-3 is reported as an ORF; its role is uncertain. CDR3 length equals 12 residues. The germline V and J ends were trimmed by 5 bases and 10 bases, with 13 bases remaining between them. The CDR3 loop is CARRGRQYEQFF. The DNA of the CDR3 is TGTGCCAGAAGGGGAAGACAGTACGAGCAGTTCTTC.

The chain joins TRBV6-1 to TRBJ1-1; D is ambiguous. Trimming pared 3 bases from V and 3 bases from J, leaving 11 bases between. Germline CDR1 is MNHNS and CDR2 is SASEGT. The CDR3 is 14 residues long. The CDR3 nucleotides are TGTGCCAGCAGTGAGAGGGTGAGGGACACTGAAGCTTTCTTT. Encoded protein: CASSERVRDTEAFF.

This clone was seen only once. J is TRBJ1-5 and V is TRBV7-9; possibly TRBD1 for D (5 bases). The CDR3 extends over 18 amino acids. V was cut by 1 base and J by 0 bases, with 16 bases left in between. Germline CDR1 reads SEHNR; CDR2 reads FQNEAQ (reference sequence). The DNA of the CDR3 is TGTGCCAGCAGCTTAGGAGAGGGGAGCGGGTATAGCAATCAGCCCCAGCATTTT. Translated, it gives CASSLGEGSGYSNQPQHF.

Points on this clone: One end of the junction is discordant with germline, which a read error may explain. The chain's CDR3 is CSSSLGGGGAYEQYF. DNA of the CDR3: TGTTCCAGCAGCTTAGGTGGCGGGGGGGCCTACGAGCAGTACTTC. V is TRBV7-9 and J is TRBJ2-7; 9 bases are shared with TRBD2. The CDR3 is made up of 15 amino acids. CDR1 and CDR2 from the germline V gene are SEHNR and FQNEAQ (reference sequence).

V is TRBV6-1 and J is TRBJ1-5; TRBD1 is a possible D gene (6 bases). CDR1 is MNHNS and CDR2 is SASEGT in the germline V gene. This CDR3 is built from 16 residues. Trimming cost V 3 bases and J 5 bases, with 17 bases left between them. The CDR3 bases are TGTGCCAGCAGTGAGGATTTGGGTCAGGGGTATCAGCCCCAGCATTTT. Translating it yields CASSEDLGQGYQPQHF.

The chain joins TRBV2 to TRBJ1-5; maybe TRBD1 (5 bases). The CDR3 is 13 amino acids. V was clipped by 6 bases and J by 6 bases, with 12 bases between them. CDR1 and CDR2 from the germline V gene are SNHLY and FYNNEI. DNA of the CDR3: TGTGCCAGCAGCCTCCTCGGGGGTCAGCCCCAGCATTTT. Protein sequence: CASSLLGGQPQHF.

There are a few counts of this clone. V and J are TRBV5-1 and TRBJ2-1; 7 bases fit TRBD2. The V segment lost 4 bases and the J segment 5 bases; nucleotides outside the gene matches: 12. The germline CDR1 and CDR2 sequences are SGHRS and YFSETQ. CDR3 size: 16 residues. The CDR3 spells CASSQSGDFGNNEQFF. CDR3 nucleotides: TGCGCCAGCAGCCAAAGCGGGGATTTCGGTAACAATGAGCAGTTCTTC.

This rearrangement joins TRBV5-8 to TRBJ1-1; perhaps TRBD1 as D (5 bases). From germline, CDR1 is SGHTS and CDR2 YDEGEE. The CDR3 contains 12 residues. Trimming removed 4 bases from V and 6 bases from J, with 10 bases in between. The CDR3, as DNA: TGTGCCAGCAGCCATCGGGGGGCTGAAGCTTTCTTT. Protein product: CASSHRGAEAFF.

J is TRBJ1-2 and V is TRBV5-8; a weak D match, TRBD1 (5 bases). Trimming cost V 4 bases and J 2 bases, with 9 bases left between them. The CDR3 consists of 13 residues. The germline V gene encodes CDR1 SGHTS and CDR2 YDEGEE. The DNA of the CDR3 is TGTGCCAGCAGCGAACAGGCGAACTATGGCTACACCTTC. The encoded protein is CASSEQANYGYTF.

The chain is built from TRBV4-1 and TRBJ2-5; TRBD1 is a possible D gene (6 bases). In germline, CDR1 is MGHRA, CDR2 YSYEKL. The ends were cut back, 0 bases at V and 9 bases at J, with 20 bases in the middle. CDR3 length equals 16 residues. In DNA form, the CDR3 reads TGCGCCAGCAGCCAAGATCCCCTGGGGGCATTCGTGGCCCAGTACTTC. Amino acid sequence: CASSQDPLGAFVAQYF.

The chain carries TRBV6-5 and TRBJ2-5; 8 bases align to TRBD2. Judging by the DNA end, TRBJ2-7 fits better; the J call may be wrong. This CDR3 spans 14 amino acids. Germline V lookup: CDR1 MNHEY, CDR2 SVGAGI. The CDR3 DNA reads as TGTGCCACTCAGCGCGGACTAGCTACCCACGAGCAGTACTTC. As protein: CATQRGLATHEQYF.

The J gene is TRBJ1-1, the V gene TRBV4-1; 7 bases are shared with TRBD1. Germline trimming cut 2 bases from V and 6 bases from J; bases unmatched to any gene: 9. This CDR3 region has 15 residues. Germline loops: CDR1 MGHRA, CDR2 YSYEKL. The DNA for the CDR3 is TGCGCCAGCAGCCAAACCGGGACAGTTCATCCTGAAGCTTTCTTT. Amino acid sequence: CASSQTGTVHPEAFF.

The gene calls are TRBV5-1 and TRBJ1-3; weak D call: TRBD1 (5 bases). This CDR3 has 15 amino acids. Per germline, CDR1 SGHRS and CDR2 YFSETQ. V dropped 3 bases and J dropped 0 bases, with 10 bases sitting between them. The CDR3 DNA reads TGCGCCAGCAGCTCAGGACACACCTCTGGAAACACCATATATTTT. Translated: CASSSGHTSGNTIYF.

This clone was observed once. DNA for the CDR3: TGTGCCAGCAGGAGGGAACCGGGACAGGTGGGCGAGCAGTACTTC. It yields the protein CASRREPGQVGEQYF. The rearrangement joins TRBV2 to TRBJ2-7, with TRBD1 matching 8 bases. CDR1 and CDR2 (germline): SNHLY, FYNNEI. V lost 6 bases, J lost 6 bases, and 13 bases stayed unmatched. The CDR3 has 15 amino acids.

The chain carries TRBV10-3 and TRBJ2-3; 8 positions match TRBD2. This CDR3 spans 16 amino acids. V was pared by 3 bases and J by 6 bases, with 11 bases of the junction left unmatched. The germline gives CDR1 ENHRY, CDR2 SYGVKD. The chain's CDR3 is CAISDRGGQGTDTQYF. DNA of the CDR3: TGTGCCATCAGTGACCGGGGGGGGCAGGGAACCGATACGCAGTATTTT.

V usage is TRBV5-1 and J usage is TRBJ1-1; D might be TRBD1 (5 bases). Trimming took off 4 bases at V and 1 base at J, with 8 bases between the two ends. The CDR3 loop spans 13 amino acids. CDR1 and CDR2 (germline): SGHRS, YFSETQ. The CDR3 DNA reads as TGCGCCAGCAGCAAGACAGCGAACACTGAAGCTTTCTTT. The encoded protein is CASSKTANTEAFF.

The count of this clone is one. The V and J genes are TRBV6-1 and TRBJ1-4, with 8 bases aligning to TRBD1. V was clipped by 3 bases and J by 2 bases; unmatched bases: 8. The CDR3 has 17 residues. From germline, CDR1 is MNHNS and CDR2 SASEGT. CDR3 in DNA: TGTGCCAGCAGTGATTCAACAGGGGGGTCGACTAATGAAAAACTGTTTTTT. Its protein product is CASSDSTGGSTNEKLFF.

The chain employs TRBV4-1 and TRBJ2-3; no definite D call. Germline CDR1 and CDR2: MGHRA and YSYEKL. This CDR3 spans 15 amino acids. V gave up 2 bases and J gave up 1 base, with 10 bases separating them. The chain's CDR3 is CASSQSGHGTDTQYF. The DNA of the CDR3 is TGCGCCAGCAGCCAATCTGGGCACGGCACAGATACGCAGTATTTT.

The chain is built from TRBV18 and TRBJ1-6; TRBD1 agrees at 8 bases. The germline V gene encodes CDR1 KGHSH and CDR2 LQKENI. The CDR3 extends over 15 amino acids. V lost 2 bases and J lost 4; bases outside the gene matches: 1. This chain's CDR3 is CASSPGTGYNSPLHF. The DNA for the CDR3 is TGTGCCAGCTCACCAGGGACAGGTTATAATTCACCCCTCCACTTT.

This clone was counted only a few times. V is TRBV11-2 and J is TRBJ2-7, with D possibly matching TRBD1 (6 bases). The V end lost 4 bases, the J end lost 2 bases, and 12 bases lay between the germline ends. This CDR3 contains 14 residues. The V gene's germline CDR1 is SGHAT and CDR2 FQNNGV. CDR3: CASSSPDRPYEQYF. The CDR3 DNA sequence: TGTGCCAGCAGCTCTCCGGACAGACCCTACGAGCAGTACTTC.

CDR3 sequence reads: CAISEGTGTRYEQYF. In nucleotides, the CDR3 is TGTGCCATCAGTGAGGGGACAGGGACCCGTTACGAGCAGTACTTC. The chain uses TRBV10-3 and TRBJ2-7, with 9 bases lining up with TRBD1. The length of the CDR3 is 15 residues. J lost 4 bases, V lost 2 bases, and 6 bases had no gene match. Germline loops: CDR1 ENHRY, CDR2 SYGVKD.

The rearrangement uses TRBV13 and TRBJ1-6, with D maybe TRBD1 (5 bases). The germline gives CDR1 PRHDT, CDR2 FYEKMQ (reference sequence). Trimming took 6 bases from V and 8 from J, leaving 23 bases between them. The length of the CDR3 is 17 residues. In DNA form, the CDR3 reads TGTGCCAGCAGGCTTAGAGTTGGGGACTTAAGTGATTCACCCCTCCACTTT. Translating it yields CASRLRVGDLSDSPLHF.

The chain joins TRBV11-2 to TRBJ2-7; 15 nucleotides align to TRBD2. Trimming cost V 5 bases and J 7 bases; bases outside gene matches: 3. The CDR3 covers 14 residues. Germline loops: CDR1 SGHAT, CDR2 FQNNGV. The DNA for the CDR3 is TGTGCCAGCAGCCCGGGACTAGCGGGGGGTGAGCAGTACTTC. It translates to CASSPGLAGGEQYF.